The rows below give T cell receptor beta chains drawn from one sample of a study of naive and memory T cell subsets. One entry per CDR3 protein results from TCRdb running MiXCR on the UMI-ligation and nested PCR reads. The repertoire holds approximately 150,000 distinct CDR3 sequences, with approximately 18% as singletons. Sequenced sample: naive CD8+ T cells from blood. The origin of the receptors is a human donor in good health. The CDR3 runs from the conserved cysteine through the conserved F or W. Fields, in order: J gene, D gene, V gene, clone size, CDR3 DNA, CDR3 protein. D genes are given only for firm matches. Clone size is stated in some rows and not others, as once, few, many or a class when expanded.

TRBJ2-7	-	TRBV6-5	few	TGTGCCAGCAGTGCCAGCTGGGACGAGCAGTACTTC	CASSASWDEQYF
TRBJ2-1	TRBD2	TRBV14	once	TGTGCCAGCAGCCAAGATCCAGCGGGAGTCGTCTACAATGAGCAGTTCTTC	CASSQDPAGVVYNEQFF
TRBJ2-1	TRBD1	TRBV28	-	TGTGCCAGCAGTCCAAGGGCCGGGACAGAATACAATGAGCAGTTCTTC	CASSPRAGTEYNEQFF
TRBJ2-2	-	TRBV29-1	few	TGCAGCGTTGAAGCAGCAGTAGGCACCGGGGAGCTGTTTTTT	CSVEAAVGTGELFF
TRBJ1-1	TRBD1	TRBV5-1	few	TGCGCCAGCAGCTTGGCCCGACAGGGAAACACTGAAGCTTTCTTT	CASSLARQGNTEAFF
TRBJ2-7	TRBD2	TRBV28	few	TGTGCCAGCAGCCTCGGACTAGGGAACTACGAGCAGTACTTC	CASSLGLGNYEQYF
TRBJ2-1	TRBD2	TRBV29-1	-	TGCAGCGTTGAGGGGACTAGCGAGAGGTTCTACAATGAGCAGTTCTTC	CSVEGTSERFYNEQFF
TRBJ2-7	-	TRBV20-1	-	TGCAGTGCTAGCGACTGGGACTCGTACGAGCAGTACTTC	CSASDWDSYEQYF
TRBJ2-7	-	TRBV10-3	few	TGTGCCATCAGCGCAGGGGACGAGCAGTACTTC	CAISAGDEQYF
TRBJ1-1	-	TRBV4-3	-	TGCGCCAGCAGCCAAGACGACCAAAACACTGAAGCTTTCTTT	CASSQDDQNTEAFF
TRBJ2-2	-	TRBV7-9	-	TGTGCCAGCAGCCCCCCGGCCGGGGAGCTGTTTTTT	CASSPPAGELFF
TRBJ2-7	TRBD1	TRBV7-2	many	TGTGCCAGCAGCTTAGTAGGACAGGGGTACGAGCAGTACTTC	CASSLVGQGYEQYF
TRBJ2-1	-	TRBV9	-	TGTGCCAGCAGCACCGGTGTGGGACGGAGCTACAATGAGCAGTTCTTC	CASSTGVGRSYNEQFF
TRBJ1-1	TRBD1	TRBV7-6	-	TGTGCCAGCAGCTTCCCGACAGGGCAATCCCCTGAAGCTTTCTTT	CASSFPTGQSPEAFF
TRBJ2-7	-	TRBV7-9	-	TGTGCCAGCACCCCGGACAACTCCTACGAGCAGTACTTC	CASTPDNSYEQYF
TRBJ1-5	TRBD1	TRBV28	-	TGTGCCAGCAGGCCGACAGGGGGTAGCAATCAGCCCCAGCATTTT	CASRPTGGSNQPQHF
TRBJ1-1	-	TRBV5-5	-	TGTGCCAGCAGCTTACCCGGGACCCAGGCCGGGGGCACTGAAGCTTTCTTT	CASSLPGTQAGGTEAFF
TRBJ2-7	TRBD2	TRBV28	few	TGTGCCAGCAGCAGGACTAGCGGTGCTTCCTACGAGCAGTACTTC	CASSRTSGASYEQYF
TRBJ1-6	TRBD1	TRBV27	few	TGTGCCAGCAGTTTAGGTGGAGACAGGGCCGCTCCCCTCCACTTT	CASSLGGDRAAPLHF
TRBJ2-7	-	TRBV20-1	few	TGCAGTGCTAGGGACGATACCTACGAGCAGTACTTC	CSARDDTYEQYF
TRBJ2-3	-	TRBV29-1	-	TGCAGCGTTCTGAGAGATACGCAGTATTTT	CSVLRDTQYF
TRBJ2-7	TRBD1	TRBV28	few	TGTGCCAGCAGTTCGACAGGGGGCAAGGTCGAGCAGTACTTC	CASSSTGGKVEQYF
TRBJ2-5	-	TRBV27	-	TGTGCCAGCAGTGGAGATGAGACCCAGTACTTC	CASSGDETQYF
TRBJ2-5	-	TRBV6-2/TRBV6-3	few	TGTGCCAGCACCCGCCTGACAGACCAAGAGACCCAGTACTTC	CASTRLTDQETQYF
TRBJ2-7	-	TRBV7-8	-	TGTGCCAGCAGCTTTAGAGCTACTTACGAGCAGTACTTC	CASSFRATYEQYF
TRBJ1-2	TRBD1	TRBV7-9	-	TGTGCCGTCCGCCGGCCAAGGGACAGGGGAAGCTATGGCTACACCTTC	CAVRRPRDRGSYGYTF
TRBJ2-3	TRBD2	TRBV5-1	few	TGCGCCAGCAGGCGGCTAGCGGGAGCAGATACGCAGTATTTT	CASRRLAGADTQYF
TRBJ2-7	TRBD2	TRBV6-5	few	TGTGCCAGCAGTTACTGGAGCGGGAGCTACGAGCAGTACTTC	CASSYWSGSYEQYF
TRBJ2-2	TRBD1	TRBV12-5	few	TGTGCTAGTGGTTTGGCCAAAACCGGGACAGAGAACACCGGGGAGCTGTTTTTT	CASGLAKTGTENTGELFF
TRBJ2-1	TRBD1	TRBV11-2	few	TGTGCCAGCAGCCCCCGGGGACAGATCCTATCCTACAATGAGCAGTTCTTC	CASSPRGQILSYNEQFF
TRBJ2-7	-	TRBV7-2	few	TGTGCCAGCAGCCTGGGACCGGCTACCTACGAGCAGTACTTC	CASSLGPATYEQYF
TRBJ2-2	-	TRBV27	-	TGTGCCAGCAGCCTACTATACACCGGGGAGCTGTTTTTT	CASSLLYTGELFF
TRBJ2-3	TRBD2	TRBV30	few	TGTGCCTGGAGTGGGACTAGCTGGGACCCAGATACGCAGTATTTT	CAWSGTSWDPDTQYF
TRBJ2-7	TRBD1	TRBV29-1	few	TGCAGCGTTGAAGCACCGGGACAGGGAACTTCCTACGAGCAGTACTTC	CSVEAPGQGTSYEQYF
TRBJ1-5	-	TRBV6-4	many	TGTGCCAGCTCGACCAGGGCGGGTCAGCCCCAGCATTTT	CASSTRAGQPQHF
TRBJ2-7	-	TRBV6-6	few	TGTGCCAGCAGTCCCGGGGGTGAAAGAGGGATCTACGAGCAGTACTTC	CASSPGGERGIYEQYF
TRBJ2-1	TRBD2	TRBV7-8	-	TGTGCCAGCAGCCCCCACGTAGCGGGGGCCTACAATGAGCAGTTCTTC	CASSPHVAGAYNEQFF
TRBJ1-4	TRBD1	TRBV6-5	few	TGTGCCAGCAGTCCGTCCCGGGACAGGGGCCAAACCTTACGGGAAAAACTGTTTTTT	CASSPSRDRGQTLREKLFF
TRBJ2-7	-	TRBV20-1	few	TGCAGTGCTAGAGATCGGAGTCTGTCCTACGAGCAGTACTTC	CSARDRSLSYEQYF
TRBJ2-1	-	TRBV27	-	TGTGCCAGCAGTTACAGGGGGGGGGCCTACAATGAGCAGTTCTTC	CASSYRGGAYNEQFF
TRBJ1-2	-	TRBV29-1	-	TGCAGCGTTACCGTGAACTATGGCTACACCTTC	CSVTVNYGYTF
TRBJ2-3	-	TRBV12-3/TRBV12-4	few	TGTGCCAGCCGCCGTGGTACAGATACGCAGTATTTT	CASRRGTDTQYF